This is a list of T cell receptor beta chains from one sample in a study of a mutant IDH1 vaccine in newly diagnosed glioma. Their antigens remain unidentified. Only in-frame clones appear in the TCRdb table, and some are missing; sequencing was by immunoSEQ multiplex PCR. The sample includes approximately 24,000 clones, 77% of them seen just once. The material was PBMCs, obtained from a glioma patient whose treatment included an IDH1 peptide vaccine. The receptors were gathered from a man in his forties or fifties with glioma. Both conserved end residues are part of each CDR3. D genes are given only for firm matches. Clone size is stated in some rows and not others, as once, few, many or a class when expanded.

>once|TRBJ2-7|TRBV2|.
TGTGCCAGCAGTGGGTATAAGGGTGGCGAGCAGTACTTC
CASSGYKGGEQYF
>.|TRBJ2-1|TRBV5-4|.
TGTGCCAGCAGCTTCCGGAATGAGCAGTTCTTC
CASSFRNEQFF
>.|TRBJ1-6|TRBV7-2|.
TGTGCCAGCAGCTTACTTCCGAGCTCCTATAATTCACCCCTCCACTTT
CASSLLPSSYNSPLHF
>.|TRBJ2-5|TRBV25-1|.
TGTGCCAGCAGTCGTCAGGGGTCGGAGACCCAGTACTTC
CASSRQGSETQYF
>.|TRBJ2-1|TRBV4-3|.
TGCGCCAGCAGCCAAGATGCTAGCGACTACTACAATGAGCAGTTCTTC
CASSQDASDYYNEQFF
>once|TRBJ2-3|TRBV11-3|TRBD2
TGTGCCAGCAGCTTAGATGCGGGAGTTGGCACAGATACGCAGTATTTT
CASSLDAGVGTDTQYF
>.|TRBJ2-2|TRBV5-1|.
TGCGCCAGCAGCTTGGACAGGTCGGTCACCGGGGAGCTGTTTTTT
CASSLDRSVTGELFF
>.|TRBJ1-1|TRBV10-1|TRBD1
TGCGCCAGCAGAGGGACAGGGATGACTGAAGCTTTCTTT
CASRGTGMTEAFF
>.|TRBJ2-3|TRBV11-3|.
TGTGCCAGCAGGGGATGGGGGGCAGATACGCAGTATTTT
CASRGWGADTQYF
>.|TRBJ2-1|TRBV7-2|TRBD2
TGTGCCAGCAGCTTACAAGCGGGAGGGCCTCCCTACAATGAGCAGTTCTTC
CASSLQAGGPPYNEQFF
>once|TRBJ1-5|TRBV7-2|.
TGTGCCAGCAGCTATTGGGGAAGAGGGGGCAATCAGCCCCAGCATTTT
CASSYWGRGGNQPQHF
>.|TRBJ1-1|TRBV19|TRBD1
TGTGCCAGTAGTTCAGGGACAGGGAGGGTAATCGCTGAAGCTTTCTTT
CASSSGTGRVIAEAFF
>.|TRBJ1-1|TRBV28|.
TGTGCCAGCAGCCTCCTCTTCGGTGGAGCTTTCTTT
CASSLLFGGAFF
>.|TRBJ1-2|TRBV7-8|TRBD1
TGTGCCAGCAGCCCTGAGCGGACAGGTTATAGCTATGGCTACACCTTC
CASSPERTGYSYGYTF
>.|TRBJ2-5|TRBV7-9|.
TGTGCCAGCAGCTCCCCCGGTCTCCGTCAAGAGACCCAGTACTTC
CASSSPGLRQETQYF
>.|TRBJ1-2|TRBV4-2|.
TGTGCCAGCAGCCAAGAAGGCAGGGAAGGTGGCTACACCTTC
CASSQEGREGGYTF
>few|TRBJ1-5|TRBV7-2|.
TGTGCCAGCAGCGCTAACGGGGGGGAACAGCCCCAGCATTTT
CASSANGGEQPQHF
>.|TRBJ1-1|TRBV5-8|.
TGTGCCAGCAGCGACGCCACCGGCCTCTTTGTTACTGAAGCTTTCTTT
CASSDATGLFVTEAFF
>.|TRBJ2-3|TRBV5-1|.
TGCGCCAGCAGCTTGTGGGCTTTGGGGGGCACAGATACGCAGTATTTT
CASSLWALGGTDTQYF
>.|TRBJ2-1|TRBV10-3|TRBD2
TGTGCCACGGGAGGTGAGGGACTAGCGGCTATGGGGCAGTTCTTC
CATGGEGLAAMGQFF
>.|TRBJ1-1|TRBV5-5|.
TGTGCCAGCAGCTTTTCTCTGGGGACTGAAGCTTTCTTT
CASSFSLGTEAFF
>.|TRBJ1-5|TRBV19|.
TGTGCCAGTAGACACAGCTCCTACAATCAGCCCCAGCATTTT
CASRHSSYNQPQHF
>medium-sized|TRBJ2-1|TRBV5-1|.
TGCGCCAGCAGCTTGCCCCAGGGATCCCTAGATGAGCAGTTCTTC
CASSLPQGSLDEQFF
>.|TRBJ1-5|TRBV11-3|.
TGTGCCAGCAGCTTAAACGGTAATAATCAGCCCCAGCATTTT
CASSLNGNNQPQHF
>.|TRBJ1-2|TRBV7-9|.
TGTGCCAGCAGCTTAAGTGGGGTCAGCAGATATGGCTACACCTTC
CASSLSGVSRYGYTF
>.|TRBJ2-7|TRBV11-2|.
TGTGCCAGCAGCACAAATCCAGGGGACTACGAGCAGTACTTC
CASSTNPGDYEQYF
>.|TRBJ1-2|TRBV5-1|TRBD1
TGCGCCAGCAGCTTGGGGCATACAGGGGGTAATTATGGCTACACCTTC
CASSLGHTGGNYGYTF
>.|TRBJ2-1|TRBV5-1|.
TGCGCCAGCAGCTTGGGCGGGGTTTACTCCTACAATGAGCAGTTCTTC
CASSLGGVYSYNEQFF
>.|TRBJ1-3|TRBV6-1|.
TGTGCCAGCATAGCGACAGACTCTGGAAACACCATATATTTT
CASIATDSGNTIYF
>.|TRBJ1-2|TRBV6-5|.
TGTGCCAGCAGAACAAGGGGAGGGGTTGATGGCTACACCTTC
CASRTRGGVDGYTF
>.|TRBJ1-1|TRBV11-3|.
TGTGCCAGCAGCCGGCGGGACCTGAACACTGAAGCTTTCTTT
CASSRRDLNTEAFF
>once|TRBJ1-2|TRBV9|.
TGTGCCAGCAGCGTAGATCCGGGGCCGGCACGCGGCTACACCTTC
CASSVDPGPARGYTF
>.|TRBJ1-3|TRBV9|.
TGTGCCAGCAGCGTCGAAGGGGTATCTGGAAACACCATATATTTT
CASSVEGVSGNTIYF
>once|TRBJ2-1|TRBV12-5|TRBD1
TGTGCTAGTGGTCAGCAGGGACAGGCCCGCAATGAGCAGTTCTTC
CASGQQGQARNEQFF
>.|TRBJ1-5|TRBV6-5|.
TGTGCCAGCAGTTTGGACAATCAGCCCCAGCATTTT
CASSLDNQPQHF
>few|TRBJ1-5|TRBV5-8|.
TGTGCCAGCAGCTTGGTCGTGGGGGAGCCCCAGCATTTT
CASSLVVGEPQHF
>few|TRBJ1-5|TRBV7-2|TRBD1
TGTGCCAGCAGCCCCAGGACAGGGATGAGCAATCAGCCCCAGCATTTT
CASSPRTGMSNQPQHF
>few|TRBJ1-1|TRBV29-1|TRBD1
TGCAGCATTAGTCTAGGGGGCGCTGCGTACACTGAAGCTTTCTTT
CSISLGGAAYTEAFF
>.|TRBJ2-3|TRBV4-1|.
TGCGCCAGCAGCCTTCCTTTTGAGGGAGAGACAGATACGCAGTATTTT
CASSLPFEGETDTQYF
>.|TRBJ2-5|TRBV6-5|TRBD2
TGTGCCAGCAGTTACTCCGGGGGGGTCGAGACCCAGTACTTC
CASSYSGGVETQYF
>once|TRBJ2-4|TRBV23-1|.
TGCGCCAGCAGAGCCACAGGCCGGCGGGCCAAAAACATTCAGTACTTC
CASRATGRRAKNIQYF